This section outlines one TCR beta chain sequence together with its context. As for the donors, each was a healthy bone marrow donor. PCR amplification relied on 60 Vbeta primers (plus 13 Jbeta primers). The data were produced by immunoSEQ multiplex PCR, yet TCRdb's version contains in-frame clones alone and is incomplete. The sample has some 140,000 clones; more than 75% are singletons. V was trimmed by 8 bases and J by 6 bases, leaving 22 bases between them. The CDR3 length is 15 residues. Germline lookup yields CDR1 MNHNY and CDR2 SVGAGI (reference sequence). This entry is derived from a study of cytomegalovirus exposure and HLA in healthy donors.

The sample comprised PBMCs. The TCR sequence derives from a woman aged 25 to 39 in good health and CMV-seronegative. The V and J genes are TRBV6-6 and TRBJ1-2; possible D gene TRBD1, 5 bases. The CDR3 DNA reads as TGTGCCAGCCTTAACCTCCCCGCAGGGTCCAATGGCTACACCTTC. It specifies CASLNLPAGSNGYTF.